A single sample is the source of the 23 T cell receptor beta chains below, sequenced in a study of T-cell reconstitution after alpha-beta-depleted transplantation in children. The TCRbeta library incorporated unique molecular identifiers. TCRdb passed the PCR reads through MiXCR, listing each CDR3 protein once. The sample shows approximately 420,000 distinct CDR3 sequences, roughly 10% of them seen only once. The sample consisted of PBMCs from the stem cell graft donor, taken from the stem cell graft. The receptors stem from a human donor who donated a stem cell graft to a child with acute myeloid leukemia.

The table lists this clonotype with a few counts. This rearrangement joins TRBV5-1 to TRBJ2-7; no reliable D call. Between the trimmed V and J ends, which lost 0 bases and 0 bases, there was a span of 7 bases. The CDR3 loop spans 14 amino acids. Germline lookup yields CDR1 SGHRS and CDR2 YFSETQ. DNA for the CDR3: TGCGCCAGCAGCTTGGCCGCGGCCTCCTACGAGCAGTACTTC. It codes for CASSLAAASYEQYF.

V usage is TRBV5-1 and J usage is TRBJ2-7, with a possible D match to TRBD1 (6 bases). This CDR3 has 15 amino acids. V lost 0 bases and J 3 bases, leaving 13 bases between the germline ends. Germline V gene data show CDR1 as SGHRS and CDR2 as YFSETQ. The CDR3 region has the DNA TGCGCCAGCAGCTTGGACAGGGACACCTTCTACGAGCAGTACTTC. Translating gives CASSLDRDTFYEQYF. The variable domain in full, with the rest retrieved from reference TRBV5-1 and TRBJ2-7, is KAGVTQTPRYLIKTRGQQVTLSCSPISGHRSVSWYQQTPGQGLQFLFEYFSETQRNKGNFPGRFSGRQFSNSRSEMNVSTLELGDSALYLCASSLDRDTFYEQYFGPGTRLTVT.

V gene TRBV4-3 combines with J gene TRBJ2-2, with D unclear. Germline CDR1 and CDR2: LGHNA and YSLEER. Trimming pared 1 base from V and 7 bases from J, leaving 7 bases between. The CDR3 is made up of 13 amino acids. The CDR3 DNA reads as TGCGCCAGCAGCCAAGCCGAAGTCGGGGAGCTGTTTTTT. Its protein is CASSQAEVGELFF.

Turning to this clonotype: This may stem from a read error, because a much larger clone lies one nucleotide away. CDR3 coding DNA: TGCGCCACCAGCTTGGCCGGGACAGGGGAGACCCAGTACTTC. It encodes CATSLAGTGETQYF. The chain employs TRBV5-1 and TRBJ2-5; TRBD1 agrees at 9 bases. The germline V gene encodes CDR1 SGHRS and CDR2 YFSETQ. The length of the CDR3 is 14 residues.

This clonotype has a count of ten or more. The chain recombines TRBV20-1 with TRBJ2-7, with D unclear. V was cut by 6 bases and J by 0 bases, with 9 bases left in between. The CDR3 covers 12 residues. Looked up from germline, CDR1 is DFQATT and CDR2 is SNEGSKA (reference sequence). CDR3 amino acids: CSATSSSYEQYF. The CDR3 DNA follows: TGCAGTGCCACTTCGAGCTCCTACGAGCAGTACTTC.

The CDR3 loop is CASSVYEDPGVDTQYF. As DNA, the CDR3 is TGTGCCAGCAGCGTCTATGAGGACCCGGGGGTGGATACGCAGTATTTT. The chain uses TRBV9 and TRBJ2-3; the D gene is possibly TRBD2 (6 bases). Germline lookup yields CDR1 SGDLS and CDR2 YYNGEE. This CDR3 comprises 16 residues. Trimming shortened V by 2 bases and J by 6 bases, and 19 bases separated the two germline ends.

This clonotype was counted only a few times. In nucleotides, the CDR3 is TGTGCCAGCTCACCAAGCCAGCGGGAGCTCACAGATACGCAGTATTTT. As protein: CASSPSQRELTDTQYF. The J gene is TRBJ2-3, the V gene TRBV18, with 8 positions matching TRBD2. The CDR3 extends over 16 amino acids. V shed 2 bases, J shed 2 bases, and the junction held 6 bases outside the gene matches. CDR1 KGHSH and CDR2 LQKENI come from the germline V gene.

In this sample, this clonotype turned up a few times. The V gene is TRBV4-1, the J gene TRBJ1-1; 9 bases align to TRBD1. V shed 3 bases and J 4 bases; nucleotides not matched to a gene: 9. Germline lookup yields CDR1 MGHRA and CDR2 YSYEKL. The CDR3 extends over 16 amino acids. As DNA, the CDR3 is TGCGCCAGCAGCCATCTACAGGGGGCGCGGGTCACTGAAGCTTTCTTT. It yields the protein CASSHLQGARVTEAFF.

This clonotype has at least ten counts. J is TRBJ2-2 and V is TRBV5-5, with D unresolved. In germline, CDR1 is SGHKS, CDR2 YYEKEE (reference sequence). The germline V and J ends were trimmed by 2 bases and 8 bases, with 7 bases remaining between them. This CDR3 is built from 12 residues. The chain's CDR3 is CASSFLRGELFF. The DNA of the CDR3 is TGTGCCAGCAGCTTTCTCCGTGGGGAGCTGTTTTTT.

In its sample, this clonotype was seen a few times. The chain carries TRBV7-3 and TRBJ2-1; 13 bases line up with TRBD2. CDR1 and CDR2 from the germline V gene are SGHTA and FQGTGA. This CDR3 is 16 amino acids long. V was pared by 5 bases and J by 3 bases, with 4 bases of the junction left unmatched. The CDR3 nucleotides read TGTGCCAGCAGCCTCGGACTAGCGGGGGACTACAATGAGCAGTTCTTC. Encoded protein: CASSLGLAGDYNEQFF.

This clonotype appeared many times. This chain links TRBV20-1 with TRBJ1-1, with 7 positions matching TRBD1. Germline V gives CDR1 DFQATT, CDR2 SNEGSKA (reference sequence). The CDR3 length is 15 residues. V lost 0 bases and J lost 0; bases outside the gene matches: 4. The CDR3 protein is CSARENRGLNTEAFF. Here the CDR3 DNA reads TGCAGTGCTAGAGAGAACAGGGGACTGAACACTGAAGCTTTCTTT.

This clonotype occurred many times. The chain is built from TRBV10-3 and TRBJ2-3, with D possibly TRBD2 on 5 matching bases. The CDR3 length is 16 residues. V lost 0 bases and J 1 base, leaving 11 bases between the germline ends. Germline-derived CDR1 and CDR2 are ENHRY and SYGVKD. This CDR3 reads CAISESNGVGTDTQYF. As DNA, the CDR3 is TGTGCCATCAGTGAGTCTAACGGGGTGGGCACAGATACGCAGTATTTT.

This sequence joins TRBV5-6 and TRBJ2-7, with D perhaps given as TRBD1 or TRBD2 (5 bases each). The CDR3 covers 15 residues. V lost 4 bases, J lost 9 bases, and 23 bases lay in between. The V gene's germline CDR1 is SGHDT and CDR2 YYEEEE. CDR3 nucleotides: TGTGCCAGCAGCAAGTACGCCGGGGCCATTGCGGCGCAGTACGTC. Protein: CASSKYAGAIAAQYV.

V usage is TRBV29-1 and J usage is TRBJ2-3, with 12 bases matching TRBD2. CDR3 length equals 15 residues. With V trimmed by 4 bases and J by 2 bases, 4 bases remained unmatched. Germline V CDR1 and CDR2: SQVTM, ANQGSEA. The CDR3 protein is CSVGRLAGVTDTQYF. In DNA form, the CDR3 reads TGCAGCGTTGGTCGACTAGCGGGGGTCACAGATACGCAGTATTTT.

This clonotype was recorded at least ten times. CDR3 bases: TGTGCCAGCAGTGAAGCGATCGAGCAGTACGTC. It yields the protein CASSEAIEQYV. This chain links TRBV6-1 with TRBJ2-7; D ambiguous. Germline CDR1 MNHNS, CDR2 SASEGT. Trimming stripped 0 bases from V and 6 bases from J, with 3 bases between. The CDR3 is made up of 11 amino acids.

This clonotype was counted only a few times. V is TRBV12-5 and J is TRBJ2-1, with 9 bases aligning to TRBD2. J lost 0 bases, V lost 7 bases, and 13 bases had no gene match. This CDR3 has 18 amino acids. Germline V lookup: CDR1 LGHNT, CDR2 FRNRAP. Here the CDR3 reads CASANPPSGTSSYNEQFF. The CDR3 DNA reads TGTGCTAGTGCCAACCCCCCTAGCGGGACCAGCTCCTACAATGAGCAGTTCTTC.

This clonotype was counted many times. The V call is TRBV7-9, the J call TRBJ1-4; D is unclear. The CDR3 spans 15 residues. Germline V gene data show CDR1 as SEHNR and CDR2 as FQNEAQ (reference sequence). The ends were cut back, 0 bases at V and 4 bases at J, with 9 bases in the middle. CDR3: CASSLAQGYNEKLFF. CDR3 bases: TGTGCCAGCAGCTTAGCCCAAGGATATAATGAAAAACTGTTTTTT.

This clonotype was detected a few times. The chain couples TRBV6-1 to TRBJ2-3; possible D gene TRBD2, 6 bases. The CDR3 contains 13 residues. The V end was cut by 7 bases, the J end by 1 base, with 9 bases between. Germline V gene sequence: CDR1 MNHNS, CDR2 SASEGT. Here the CDR3 DNA reads TGTGCCAGCAAAGCGGGCGGCACAGATACGCAGTATTTT. Its translation: CASKAGGTDTQYF.

A remark on this clonotype: A much larger clone differs by one base, so this may be a read error. The chain joins TRBV29-1 to TRBJ1-4; 7 bases agree with TRBD1. Germline CDR1 SQVTM, CDR2 ANQGSEA. The CDR3 consists of 13 residues. V lost 6 bases and J lost 7; bases outside the gene matches: 8. This CDR3 is CSVGQVGIEKLFF. As DNA, the CDR3 is TGCAGCGTCGGACAGGTGGGAATTGAAAAACTGTTTTTT. Full variable domain (outside the CDR3, taken from reference TRBV29-1 and TRBJ1-4): SAVISQKPSRDICQRGTSLTIQCQVDSQVTMMFWYRQQPGQSLTLIATANQGSEATYESGFVIDKFPISRPNLTFSTLTVSNMSPEDSSIYLCSVGQVGIEKLFFGSGTQLSVL.

V usage is TRBV11-1 and J usage is TRBJ1-5, with TRBD1 as a possible D gene (6 bases). The V gene lost 8 bases and the J gene lost 2 bases, with 19 bases spanning the gap. This CDR3 is 16 amino acids long. Germline lookup yields CDR1 SGHAT and CDR2 FQDESV (reference sequence). DNA of the CDR3: TGTGCCAGCTTCGACCGGGGGCACAAGGGCAATCAGCCCCAGCATTTT. It codes for CASFDRGHKGNQPQHF.

This clonotype has more than one count but fewer than ten. The chain has TRBV20-1 and TRBJ2-1; weak D call: TRBD1 (6 bases). The CDR3 has 16 amino acids. The V and J ends lost 2 bases and 3 bases respectively, with 17 bases between them. Looked up from germline, CDR1 is DFQATT and CDR2 is SNEGSKA (reference sequence). CDR3 in DNA: TGCAGTGCTAGAATAATTAGGGGGTCTCTCTACAATGAGCAGTTCTTC. Its protein product is CSARIIRGSLYNEQFF.

This clonotype was seen more than once but under ten times. This chain joins TRBV5-1 and TRBJ2-5, with TRBD2 matching 9 bases. J was trimmed by 1 base and V by 2 bases; bases with no gene match: 6. The CDR3 is 16 amino acids. Germline V gene sequence: CDR1 SGHRS, CDR2 YFSETQ. In nucleotides, the CDR3 is TGCGCCAGCAGCTTAGAAGCTAGCGGGGTCCAAGAGACCCAGTACTTC. Protein: CASSLEASGVQETQYF.

This clonotype was seen a handful of times. The chain combines TRBV27 with TRBJ2-7; TRBD2 matches at 11 bases. CDR1 and CDR2 from the germline V gene are MNHEY and SMNVEV (reference sequence). The CDR3 extends over 14 amino acids. V trimming: 6 bases; J trimming: 2 bases; junction bases outside the gene matches: 3. This CDR3 reads CASRPGLAAYEQYF. The CDR3 nucleotides are TGTGCCAGCAGGCCGGGACTAGCGGCCTACGAGCAGTACTTC.